Following are 8 T cell receptor beta chains from one sample sequenced in a study of Graves' ophthalmopathy and Graves' hyperthyroidism. From RNA, the CDR3 regions of TCR beta chains were amplified and sequenced. HTBI primers were employed in first-round RT-PCR, then a second-round multiplex PCR followed. TCRdb re-analysed the multiplex PCR reads in MiXCR, keeping a single row per CDR3 protein. The sample contains about 620,000 distinct CDR3 sequences, about 20% of which appear only once. The sample consisted of peripheral blood. Receptors were obtained from a woman between 18 and 29 years old with stable Graves' hyperthyroidism. Some clones in this sample may be carry-over from other donors' samples.

This clonotype appeared a few times. The rearrangement uses TRBV29-1 and TRBJ1-1, with D possibly TRBD1 on 6 matching bases. CDR1 is SQVTM and CDR2 is ANQGSEA in the germline V gene. The CDR3 loop spans 12 amino acids. The ends were cut back, 4 bases at V and 4 bases at J, with 10 bases in the middle. The CDR3 region is CSVATGPTEAFF. The CDR3 DNA follows: TGCAGCGTTGCCACAGGGCCCACTGAAGCTTTCTTT.

This clonotype was detected only a few times. The chain joins TRBV5-1 to TRBJ1-1; D is perhaps TRBD1 (6 bases). V dropped 1 base and J dropped 4 bases, with 14 bases sitting between them. There are 15 residues in the CDR3. Germline-derived CDR1 and CDR2 are SGHRS and YFSETQ. For the CDR3, the DNA is TGCGCCAGCAGCTTGTCAACAGGGATTTTCACTGAAGCTTTCTTT. Protein product: CASSLSTGIFTEAFF.

This clonotype occurred many times. The chain combines TRBV27 with TRBJ1-5; D not certain. The V gene's germline CDR1 is MNHEY and CDR2 SMNVEV (reference sequence). Between the trimmed V and J ends, which lost 3 bases and 4 bases, there was a span of 7 bases. The CDR3 covers 13 residues. The CDR3 DNA is TGTGCCAGCAGTTTCGACGGAAATCAGCCCCAGCATTTT. As protein: CASSFDGNQPQHF.

This sequence joins TRBV7-8 and TRBJ1-6; D ambiguous. This CDR3 is 14 amino acids long. The germline V and J ends were trimmed by 1 base and 7 bases, with 8 bases remaining between them. The V gene's germline CDR1 is SGHVS and CDR2 FQNEAQ. As DNA, the CDR3 is TGTGCCAGCAGCTTAGGGAGCGCCAATTCACCCCTCCACTTT. Amino acids: CASSLGSANSPLHF.

The sample holds many counts of this clonotype. The rearrangement links TRBV20-1 to TRBJ2-7; the D gene is possibly TRBD1 (6 bases). V shed 1 base and J shed 1 base, with 8 bases lying between them. This CDR3 comprises 13 residues. CDR1 DFQATT and CDR2 SNEGSKA come from the germline V gene (reference sequence). CDR3 amino acids: CSARVRGSYEQYF. In nucleotides, the CDR3 is TGCAGTGCTAGAGTCAGGGGTTCCTACGAGCAGTACTTC.

There are many counts of this clonotype. The chain is built from TRBV6-5 and TRBJ1-1; 9 nucleotides match TRBD1. V lost 0 bases to trimming and J lost 4 bases; unmatched junction nucleotides: 6. The CDR3 is made up of 16 amino acids. Germline values: CDR1 MNHEY, CDR2 SVGAGI. CDR3 in amino acids: CASSYSTGTGSTEAFF. The CDR3, as DNA: TGTGCCAGCAGTTACTCGACCGGGACAGGGTCCACTGAAGCTTTCTTT.

This clonotype showed up just a few times. This chain links TRBV28 with TRBJ1-2, with D unresolved. Germline CDR1 MDHEN, CDR2 SYDVKM. The V end lost 10 bases, the J end lost 6 bases, and 15 bases lay between the germline ends. CDR3 size: 12 residues. As DNA, the CDR3 is TGTGCCACCATCCGAGGGCAAAATGGCTACACCTTC. As protein: CATIRGQNGYTF.

This clonotype has at least ten counts. V is TRBV20-1 and J is TRBJ1-1; TRBD1 is a possible D gene (5 bases). The CDR3 runs 14 residues. V lost 0 bases, J lost 0 bases, and 8 bases lay in between. Germline V gene sequence: CDR1 DFQATT, CDR2 SNEGSKA (reference sequence). The CDR3 protein is CSARDTRVNTEAFF. The CDR3 coding sequence is TGCAGTGCTAGAGATACCAGGGTGAACACTGAAGCTTTCTTT.